This section outlines one T cell receptor beta chain sequence together with its context. This sample was taken from a study of blood T cell repertoires in COVID-19. Study in general: The United States, Italy and Spain provided the acute and convalescent COVID-19 samples. Sample material is recorded as cDNA or gDNA derived from T cells, B-cell-depleted T cells, or PBMCs.

Per the original methods: Estimation of nucleated cell counts was performed using reference gene primer amplification. Assay used: immunoSEQ multiplex PCR; TCRdb lists only in-frame clones, some missing. Clone size and the V and J calls come from that table; the DNA yielded D and trimming. The table lists 80,000 to 100,000 clones, about nine tenths of them singletons. Unmatched junction bases numbered 4, after V lost 7 bases and J lost 7 bases. Germline V gene data show CDR1 as SGHDT and CDR2 as YYEEEE. The CDR3 is 14 amino acids. This receptor was obtained from a man aged 55 to 70 with acute or convalescent COVID-19. Sequencing was done on a sample of peripheral blood. The genes are TRBV5-6 and TRBJ2-2, with 13 bases aligning to TRBD2. The CDR3 sequence is CASETSGGRGELFF. The CDR3 nucleotides read TGTGCCAGCGAGACTAGCGGGGGGCGCGGGGAGCTGTTTTTT.